This T cell receptor beta chain appears in the sequencing data of a study of cytomegalovirus exposure and HLA in healthy donors (dated by TCRdb to the late 2010s). At the level of the whole study: An earlier analysis of approximately 590 of the donors reported 250 to 350 Gb of sequence data and some 100 million unique TCR beta sequences from about 180 million T cells. The study combined high-throughput TCR immunosequencing, statistical association of individual TCRs with disease status, and machine learning to predict cytomegalovirus infection status. A separate validation cohort of roughly 110 different subjects was used in addition to the 666-subject first cohort. All discovery cohort repertoires had been generated on a single sequencing platform. HLA typing included class I and class II loci at four-digit resolution. Typing coverage varied by locus: roughly 629-640 donors for A, B, C, DRB1 and DQB1; about 520 for DQA1; more than 600 for DPA1; approximately 470 for DPB1. The aim of the study was to test whether cataloging public T cell receptors could identify signatures of past pathogen exposure. A later analysis re-examined previously published TCR beta repertoires from more than 550 donors and added high-resolution HLA genotyping to investigate patterns of TCR occurrence. The T cell repertoires of some 670 subjects were profiled by immunosequencing and related to cytomegalovirus serostatus. Donor age, sex, ethnicity and CMV serostatus were compiled alongside the repertoire data. A later genetic analysis used genome-wide SNP genotypes for about 65% of the roughly 670 donors, treating that subset as a discovery cohort. Among the 398 genotyped donors, around 79% belonged to the genetic ancestry cluster associated with self-reported Caucasian donors. In the later analysis, no new phenotypic data were used to find candidate immune exposures; instead, reliance was placed on TCR beta sequences and their occurrence across donors. Roughly five DR-DQ haplotypes were handled as single units for association and clustering, since linkage in the cohort was strong. An earlier analysis of some 500 of the donors used high-throughput TCR beta sequencing to judge whether each TCR beta V gene segment behaved as functional or pseudogenic. An early release covering roughly 640 HLA-typed donors comprised around 300 gigabases of sequencing data and around 86 million unique TCR sequences. On average, roughly 250,000 unique TCR beta nucleotide sequences were sequenced per donor among 300 to 500 genotyped donors of the cohort, with roughly 18% of those sequences being non-productive.

Broader findings and caveats from the paper: In both the original and validation cohorts, the classifier was reported to diagnose cytomegalovirus status with high specificity and sensitivity. The sequencing pipeline was judged likely to have produced a cluster of highly shared sequence variants as a technical artifact. Specific HLA alleles were associated with 15,000 to 20,000 TCR beta sequences at a false discovery rate of 0.05 in a later analysis. In a later analysis, TCR association rates were found to vary across HLA loci, with the most associated TCRs seen for DRB1 alleles and the fewest for HLA-C alleles. The only immune exposure information available for the cohort was CMV serostatus. A later analysis found that HLA-associated TCR beta chains were more clonally expanded and had lower generation probabilities than equally common non-associated chains. A further reported finding was that TCR beta sequences accurately predicted the HLA-A and HLA-B alleles for most subjects in the first cohort. Over 15 rarely observed V segments, including chromosome 9 orphons, were excluded from the earlier analysis of several hundred of the donors because counts were too low. In the study, around 150 TCR beta chains were listed as associated with cytomegalovirus. A later analysis reported that several top co-occurrence clusters appeared linked to parvovirus B19, influenza, CMV and Epstein-Barr virus. The authors suggested that the approach could potentially be generalized to other disease states and immunological phenotypes. According to a later analysis, most CMV-associated TCR beta chains appeared to be HLA-restricted, and the HLA associations seemed to be driven largely by CMV exposure. Correlated functional status among segregating V segments might be attributable to linkage disequilibrium, but an unknown experimental factor could not be ruled out. The 87-base-pair reads could not distinguish some IMGT-functional V segments, including TRBV6-2 and TRBV6-3, so those segments were excluded. Presence/absence analyses assumed roughly uniform sequencing depth across donors, an assumption that may not hold. While some public TCRs were present in many individuals, most TCR sequences turned up only very rarely across donors. The cohort was sequenced for TCR beta chains only, and without alpha or paired-chain data the features that could be detected were limited. Three of the identified cytomegalovirus-associated TCR beta chains were confirmed in vitro to be specific for cytomegalovirus antigens. A later genetic analysis associated a missense DCLRE1C variant with V-gene and J-gene trimming of TCR beta chains, and an independent cohort replicated the association. A later genetic analysis reported fewer N-insertions in productive TCRs among donors in an Asian-associated ancestry cluster than the roughly 650-donor mean. In an earlier analysis of some 500 of the donors, most TCR beta V segments appeared in productive rearrangements about 87% or about 30% of the time, broadly matching IMGT annotations. Because some donors lacked HLA typing at each locus, the association tests relied only on the typed subset. Strong co-occurrence of HLA alleles, especially DR and DQ, made assigning TCR associations to individual alleles difficult.

The CDR3 spans 12 residues, from the cysteine through the phenylalanine. Only the CDR3 part of the read is kept: 36 bases, read in frame from the first base. Cut back by 2 bases and 3 bases, the V and J ends lie 5 bases apart. From a lookup of the germline V gene (reference sequence), CDR1 and CDR2 are SGHNT and YYREEE. In total, roughly 670 healthy bone marrow donors made up the cohort. Cohort members were all nominally healthy when sampled, although unrecorded immune exposures were likely present. The donor tested CMV seronegative, placing the donor among the 350 or so seronegative members of the cohort. Every donor gave a peripheral blood sample, and the peripheral blood mononuclear cells from that sample were used for TCR beta sequencing. Genomic DNA was extracted from the blood cell samples with the Qiagen DNeasy Blood Extraction Kit. Preparation of the library involved the immunoSEQ multiplex PCR assay. For the multiplex PCR, a mixture combining 60 forward primers for TCR Vbeta segments and 13 reverse primers for TCR Jbeta segments was used. The CDR3 region of rearranged TCR beta genes was amplified from genomic DNA with a multiplex PCR assay. On the Illumina HiSeq System, the amplified TCR beta libraries were sequenced as 87-base-pair reads. On the authors' methods: In a later analysis, about 80 million unique TCR beta chains were counted across the roughly 670 repertoires, and approximately 11 million of these chains were shared by at least two donors. To remove PCR and sequencing errors, raw reads were error-corrected and collapsed into unique sequences using a nearest-neighbor algorithm that merged closely related sequences. Alignment of CDR3 sequences to IMGT reference sequences was used to assign V, D and J gene segments. For a sequence to be retained, a match of at least six nucleotides to both a V gene segment and a J gene segment was required. A rearrangement was called productive if the CDR3 had no stop codons and remained in frame with V and J, and every other rearrangement was called non-productive. Following IMGT convention, CDR3 was defined as the stretch from the second conserved V-encoded cysteine up to the conserved J-encoded phenylalanine. The earlier analysis of about 590 of the donors excluded sequences that lacked an unambiguous match to a single V gene segment. In an earlier analysis of approximately 610 of the donors, V segments were called functional above 56.7% productive rearrangements and were called segregating when the between-donor standard deviation exceeded 5%. A statistical classification framework was built for diagnosing cytomegalovirus status from the catalog of TCR beta chain sequences. In a later analysis, TCR nucleotide sequences were compared against IMGT/GENE-DB human TR gene sequences so that V and J genes could be assigned. In a later analysis, CDR3 sequences and most-parsimonious VDJ recombination scenarios were assigned using the TCRdist pipeline. In a later analysis, every TCR beta chain was defined by the combination of its CDR3 amino acid sequence and its V-gene family, and reads without a unique V-gene family were dropped. As a way to deal with suspected cross-contamination and a sequencing artifact, a later analysis dropped nearly 600 nucleotide sequences that were highly shared and had low generation probability. In a later analysis, a clonal expansion index was calculated for each public chain from normalized within-repertoire ranks of inferred template counts. Generation probabilities in a later analysis came from a VDJ recombination model fitted to out-of-frame rearrangements, and those results were checked against IGoR. A later analysis scored TCR-TCR, TCR-HLA and TCR-CMV co-occurrence with hypergeometric tests, applying a repertoire-size bias correction to TCR pairs. To estimate false discovery rates, a later analysis permuted the HLA or CMV assignments 20 times. A later analysis grouped co-occurring TCRs with DBSCAN, adding TCRdist sequence similarity when clustering within HLA-allele-positive subsets. Co-occurrence clustering excluded repertoires with fewer than 30,000 or more than 120,000 public chains, plus five with anomalous nucleotide sharing. TCRdb limited this immuneACCESS table to in-frame rearrangements with V and J called. A share of clones is missing; checked studies link under half to unresolved V genes, and the rest is unexplained. For V, J and clone size, that table is used; D and trimming come from the DNA. The sample has roughly 190,000 clones on record, more than 65% of them singletons. The top ten clones comprise 3.8% of the sample.

In the case of this clone: Its antigen remains unidentified. Per-base qualities were not stored, and no clone one base away is much larger.

Sequencing was performed on PBMCs. This clonotype was sampled from a man aged 45-65 years in good health and CMV-seronegative. This sequence uses TRBV5-4 and TRBJ2-5; no D segment can be confidently identified. The CDR3: CASSFFEETQYF. The nucleotide sequence is TGTGCCAGCAGCTTCTTCGAAGAGACCCAGTACTTC.